Below, 27 T cell receptor beta chains from the same sample are listed, as sequenced in a study of T cells in Graves' hyperthyroidism and ophthalmopathy. RNA transcripts gave rise to amplified TCR beta CDR3 regions. HTBI primers were used for first-round RT-PCR of the TCR CDR3. TCRdb ran MiXCR on the multiplex PCR reads and lists one entry per CDR3 protein. Counted here are about 50,000 distinct CDR3 sequences, approximately 49% occurring once; the ten biggest clones make up more than 25%. Sequenced sample: peripheral blood or thyroid tissue (not recorded which). The receptors come from a woman in her forties or fifties with Graves' hyperthyroidism.

The chain recombines TRBV29-1 with TRBJ2-7; 9 bases align to TRBD1. Losses at the gene ends were 4 bases for V and 2 bases for J; bases not matched to a gene: 6. The CDR3 extends over 14 amino acids. CDR1 is SQVTM, CDR2 ANQGSEA, per germline. CDR3 DNA: TGCAGCGTTGCCGGGACAGGGTCTACCTACGAGCAGTACTTC. It encodes CSVAGTGSTYEQYF.

This clonotype showed up many times. V usage is TRBV6-6 and J usage is TRBJ2-7; D unclear. CDR1 is MNHNY, CDR2 SVGAGI, per germline (reference sequence). There are 12 residues in the CDR3. Trimming cost V 4 bases and J 4 bases, with 8 bases left between them. CDR3 protein: CASSSGSYEQYF. CDR3 nucleotides: TGTGCCAGCAGTTCTGGCTCGTACGAGCAGTACTTC.

A word on this clonotype: The conserved phenylalanine or tryptophan is not found at the CDR3 terminus, so this likely reflects a read error. The DNA is omitted, as the CDR3 cannot be located on it reliably, and the CDR3 follows TCRdb's listing. The chain joins TRBV28 to TRBJ1-1; the D call TRBD1 from the table was never checked on the DNA. CDR1 is MDHEN and CDR2 is SYDVKM in the germline V gene. The CDR3 is 15 amino acids long, termini counted. CDR3 loop: CASSSSQGTNTEALP.

This clonotype occurred many times. V usage is TRBV19 and J usage is TRBJ2-7; 9 bases are shared with TRBD2. The CDR3 consists of 12 residues. In germline, CDR1 is LNHDA, CDR2 SQIVND (reference sequence). V trimming: 6 bases; J trimming: 6 bases; junction bases outside the gene matches: 3. The CDR3 sequence: CASSQTSGEQYF. Written as DNA, the CDR3 is TGTGCCAGTAGCCAGACTAGCGGCGAGCAGTACTTC.

The V and J genes are TRBV7-2 and TRBJ1-2, with D hard to call. This CDR3 contains 12 residues. Trimming took off 1 base at V and 8 bases at J, with 8 bases between the two ends. Germline values: CDR1 SGHTA, CDR2 FQGNSA. The CDR3 nucleotides read TGTGCCAGCAGCTTAGGGGAAGGCGGCTACACCTTC. Translated: CASSLGEGGYTF.

About this clonotype: Germline and junction disagree at one end, which may indicate a read error. J is TRBJ2-7 and V is TRBV7-9, with 12 bases aligning to TRBD2. The CDR3 spans 13 residues. CDR1 SEHNR and CDR2 FQNEAQ come from the germline V gene (reference sequence). The CDR3 bases are TGTGCCAGCAGCCGGACTAGCGGGACCGAGCAATGCTTC. Protein: CASSRTSGTEQCF.

This clonotype has ten or more counts. CDR3 protein: CASSFTGRGAQHF. The CDR3 coding sequence is TGTGCCAGCAGTTTTACAGGACGCGGGGCCCAGCATTTT. This chain links TRBV28 with TRBJ1-5, with D possibly being TRBD1 (5 bases). The CDR3 is 13 residues long. Germline loops: CDR1 MDHEN, CDR2 SYDVKM. V was shortened by 3 bases and J by 11 bases, with 14 bases between the two germline ends.

This clonotype was picked up many times. CDR3: CASSLSQGQTEAFF. CDR3 in DNA: TGTGCCAGCAGCCTTAGCCAGGGACAGACCGAAGCTTTCTTT. The J gene is TRBJ1-1, the V gene TRBV6-5, with 7 nucleotides matching TRBD1. The CDR3 contains 14 residues. V shed 6 bases, J shed 8 bases, and the junction held 12 bases outside the gene matches. The germline V gene encodes CDR1 MNHEY and CDR2 SVGAGI.

This clonotype was detected ten times or more. V usage is TRBV4-1 and J usage is TRBJ1-5; possible D gene TRBD1, 5 bases. The CDR3 length is 16 residues. Germline loops: CDR1 MGHRA, CDR2 YSYEKL. With 4 bases removed from V and 0 bases from J, the gap between germline ends came to 13 bases. The CDR3 sequence is CASSLYQGNSNQPQHF. For the CDR3, the DNA is TGCGCCAGCAGCCTATACCAGGGTAATAGCAATCAGCCCCAGCATTTT.

In its sample, this clonotype was seen many times. CDR3 in amino acids: CAWTDSGNTIYF. The CDR3 DNA reads TGTGCCTGGACAGACTCTGGAAACACCATATATTTT. The gene calls are TRBV30 and TRBJ1-3; D gene ambiguous. Germline CDR1 reads GTSNPN; CDR2 reads SVGIG (reference sequence). Trimming pared 4 bases from V and 0 bases from J, leaving 4 bases between. This CDR3 has 12 amino acids.

This clonotype was counted a single time. V is TRBV20-1 and J is TRBJ2-5, with a weak D call TRBD1 (5 bases). The germline gives CDR1 DFQATT, CDR2 SNEGSKA (reference sequence). V was cut by 4 bases and J by 5 bases, with 14 bases left in between. The CDR3 totals 13 residues. The CDR3 coding sequence is TGCAGTGCTAAACGGGCAGGGTTCGAGACCCAGTACTTC. As protein: CSAKRAGFETQYF.

The chain employs TRBV20-1 and TRBJ2-7; 14 bases align to TRBD2. CDR1 is DFQATT and CDR2 is SNEGSKA in the germline V gene (reference sequence). V lost 4 bases and J lost 4; bases outside the gene matches: 3. The CDR3 loop spans 14 amino acids. The CDR3 spells CSATRTSGRYEQYF. CDR3 nucleotides: TGCAGTGCTACAAGGACTAGCGGGAGGTACGAGCAGTACTTC.

This clonotype was picked up many times. V gene TRBV12-3 or TRBV12-4 combines with J gene TRBJ2-3; D gene ambiguous. V gave up 5 bases and J gave up 2 bases, with 5 bases separating them. The CDR3 is made up of 12 amino acids. The CDR3 nucleotides read TGTGCCAGCAGTCGCTACACAGATACGCAGTATTTT. Its protein is CASSRYTDTQYF.

The gene calls are TRBV30 and TRBJ2-2; 8 bases are a match to TRBD1. The J segment lost 4 bases and the V segment lost 5 bases, leaving 9 bases of the junction unmatched. The CDR3 has 15 residues. Looked up from germline, CDR1 is GTSNPN and CDR2 is SVGIG (reference sequence). CDR3 sequence (DNA): TGTGCCTGGGGGAGCAGGGGGCGTGGCACCGGGGAGCTGTTTTTT. Protein sequence: CAWGSRGRGTGELFF.

V gene TRBV27 combines with J gene TRBJ2-2, with D maybe TRBD1 (5 bases). CDR3 length: 16 amino acids. Germline assignment: CDR1 MNHEY and CDR2 SMNVEV (reference sequence). The germline V and J ends were trimmed by 6 bases and 3 bases, with 17 bases remaining between them. In DNA form, the CDR3 reads TGTGCCAGCAGCCCCGACCGACAGAAGTACACCGGGGAGCTGTTTTTT. This codes for CASSPDRQKYTGELFF.

The sample holds a few counts of this clonotype. The chain recombines TRBV15 with TRBJ2-7, with a possible D match to TRBD2 (6 bases). Germline CDR1 LNHNV, CDR2 YYDKDF (reference sequence). This CDR3 is built from 15 residues. With 1 base removed from V and 3 bases from J, the gap between germline ends came to 13 bases. Here the CDR3 DNA reads TGTGCCACCAGCAGAGCAGCGGGCATGGACTACGAGCAGTACTTC. Protein sequence: CATSRAAGMDYEQYF.

This clonotype came up many times. The chain couples TRBV7-2 to TRBJ2-2; 9 nucleotides align to TRBD2. Germline lookup yields CDR1 SGHTA and CDR2 FQGNSA. Unmatched junction bases numbered 21, after V lost 4 bases and J lost 6 bases. The CDR3 has 20 amino acids. CDR3 residues: CASSSTGRISGSSRAGELFF. CDR3 coding DNA: TGTGCCAGCAGCTCGACAGGGAGGATTAGCGGGAGTTCACGAGCCGGGGAGCTGTTTTTT.

This clonotype was observed many times. This chain connects TRBV2 to TRBJ1-6; TRBD1 might be the D (5 bases). The germline V gene encodes CDR1 SNHLY and CDR2 FYNNEI. The CDR3 consists of 14 residues. The V and J ends lost 6 bases and 9 bases respectively, with 15 bases between them. This chain's CDR3 is CASSPGGRGSPLHF. In nucleotides, the CDR3 is TGTGCCAGCAGCCCGGGGGGGAGAGGTTCACCCCTCCACTTT.

This clonotype has ten or more counts. The chain carries TRBV20-1 and TRBJ1-5, with unresolved D. CDR1 and CDR2 (germline): DFQATT, SNEGSKA (reference sequence). The CDR3 runs to 12 residues. Between the trimmed V and J ends, which lost 5 bases and 2 bases, there was a span of 7 bases. CDR3 region: CSASSGNQPQHF. The CDR3 nucleotides read TGCAGTGCTTCGTCTGGCAATCAGCCCCAGCATTTT.

This clonotype was detected only once. The CDR3 region has the DNA TGTGCCATCAGTGAGCCTACAGGGGGCGGGAGCCCAGATACGCAGTATTTT. Translation: CAISEPTGGGSPDTQYF. The chain carries TRBV10-3 and TRBJ2-3, with TRBD1 matching 9 bases. The CDR3 spans 17 residues. Germline CDR1 is ENHRY and CDR2 is SYGVKD. V was clipped by 2 bases and J by 4 bases; unmatched bases: 10.

This clonotype showed up many times. The chain joins TRBV20-1 to TRBJ2-3; 7 bases line up with TRBD2. Germline CDR1 DFQATT, CDR2 SNEGSKA (reference sequence). This CDR3 has 17 residues. V gave up 3 bases and J gave up 2 bases; unmatched junction bases: 14. This CDR3 reads CSARGSVVRDYTDTQYF. CDR3 DNA: TGCAGTGCTAGGGGAAGTGTAGTTCGGGACTACACAGATACGCAGTATTTT.

The V and J genes are TRBV7-9 and TRBJ2-5; no definite D call. The germline gives CDR1 SEHNR, CDR2 FQNEAQ (reference sequence). The length of the CDR3 is 13 residues. Trimming took 1 base from V and 6 from J, leaving 9 bases between them. The CDR3 coding sequence is TGTGCCAGCAGCTTAGACGTGGTGAAGACCCAGTACTTC. Its protein product is CASSLDVVKTQYF.

J is TRBJ1-2 and V is TRBV5-6, with 8 positions matching TRBD1. Looked up from germline, CDR1 is SGHDT and CDR2 is YYEEEE. CDR3 length: 13 residues. Trimming removed 4 bases from V and 8 bases from J; junction bases left unmatched: 7. CDR3 nucleotide sequence: TGTGCCAGCAGCGCGGCAGGGGGCAAGGGCTACACCTTC. This codes for CASSAAGGKGYTF.

This clonotype was seen only once. The chain combines TRBV7-2 with TRBJ2-2; 11 bases fit TRBD2. J gave up 3 bases and V 1 base, and 10 bases lay outside the gene matches. Germline lookup yields CDR1 SGHTA and CDR2 FQGNSA. CDR3 length: 19 residues. CDR3 sequence reads: CASSLVLLAGGTDTGELFF. The CDR3 nucleotides read TGTGCCAGCAGCTTAGTATTGCTAGCGGGAGGAACGGACACCGGGGAGCTGTTTTTT.

Notes on this clonotype: A read error may account for a junction end that differs from germline. J is TRBJ2-4 and V is TRBV29-1; D ambiguous. There are 12 residues in the CDR3. The germline gives CDR1 SQVTM, CDR2 ANQGSEA. In DNA, the CDR3 is TGCAGCGTTGCCTGGCTGGGAAACATTCGGTACTTC. It encodes CSVAWLGNIRYF.

The chain links TRBV6-2 or TRBV6-3 to TRBJ2-6; TRBD1 matches at 12 bases. The CDR3 spans 17 residues. Germline CDR1 reads MNHEY; CDR2 reads SVGEGT. The V and J ends lost 6 bases and 3 bases, in that order; junction bases with no gene match: 6. This CDR3 reads CASSRGDRGRGANVLTF. CDR3 nucleotide sequence: TGTGCCAGCAGCCGAGGGGACAGGGGGCGTGGGGCCAACGTCCTGACTTTC.

This clonotype was counted at least ten times. The chain links TRBV4-3 to TRBJ1-6, with unresolved D. Trimming cost V 0 bases and J 7 bases, with 10 bases left between them. The CDR3 length is 15 residues. Germline V gene sequence: CDR1 LGHNA, CDR2 YSLEER. The CDR3 here is CASSQETEANSPLHF. CDR3 nucleotides: TGCGCCAGCAGCCAAGAAACGGAAGCGAATTCACCCCTCCACTTT.